This entry lists 22 T cell receptor beta chains sequenced from one sample in a study of T-cell reconstitution after alpha-beta-depleted transplantation in children. Researchers prepared the TCRbeta library using unique molecular identifiers, the study reports. TCRdb processed the PCR reads anew with MiXCR; each CDR3 protein has one entry. The top ten clones hold about 14% of a sample with around 490,000 distinct CDR3 sequences, 10% to 12% of them seen once. Sequenced here: PBMCs, mostly from graft donor cells, sampled 180 days after TCRalphabeta/CD19-depleted stem cell transplant. The receptors derive from a female patient under 10 years old who had a stem cell transplant for aplastic anemia, so the T cells may come from the graft donor.

J is TRBJ1-4 and V is TRBV20-1; D remains unclear. Germline V lookup: CDR1 DFQATT, CDR2 SNEGSKA (reference sequence). Trimming took off 0 bases at V and 0 bases at J, with 11 bases between the two ends. The CDR3 is made up of 16 amino acids. CDR3 residues: CSAREPGAATNEKLFF. The CDR3 nucleotides read TGCAGTGCTAGAGAGCCCGGAGCGGCAACTAATGAAAAACTGTTTTTT.

Only a few counts were recorded for this clonotype. The rearrangement joins TRBV7-8 to TRBJ2-7, with 9 positions matching TRBD1. V dropped 5 bases and J dropped 6; count of bases not matched to a gene: 8. Germline V gene data show CDR1 as SGHVS and CDR2 as FQNEAQ. This CDR3 contains 14 residues. CDR3 region: CASSPRTGVGEQYV. DNA for the CDR3: TGTGCCAGCAGCCCCAGGACAGGGGTGGGCGAGCAGTACGTC.

This clonotype was seen a handful of times. The rearrangement uses TRBV20-1 and TRBJ1-2, with D perhaps TRBD1 (5 bases). Per the germline V gene, CDR1 is DFQATT and CDR2 is SNEGSKA (reference sequence). Trimming removed 3 bases at V and 3 bases at J, with 17 bases between. This CDR3 has 15 amino acids. In nucleotides, the CDR3 is TGCAGTGCTAGGAGGGGTTGGGGGGGTGACTATGGCTACACCTTC. Translating gives CSARRGWGGDYGYTF.

This clonotype was observed a handful of times. The chain links TRBV20-1 to TRBJ2-7; 11 bases fit TRBD1. Trimming removed 0 bases from V and 1 base from J; junction bases left unmatched: 5. CDR1 is DFQATT, CDR2 SNEGSKA, per germline (reference sequence). This CDR3 has 16 residues. The CDR3 nucleotides are TGCAGTGCTAGAGATCTCGGGGACAGGGGGTCCTACGAGCAGTACTTC. It is translated as CSARDLGDRGSYEQYF.

This clonotype occurred a few times. The chain has TRBV29-1 and TRBJ2-7, with TRBD1 matching over 7 bases. The germline CDR1 and CDR2 sequences are SQVTM and ANQGSEA. CDR3 length equals 14 residues. With V trimmed by 5 bases and J by 3 bases, 10 bases remained unmatched. The CDR3 coding sequence is TGCAGCGTTATCCGAACAGGGGAGTTCTACGAGCAGTACTTC. Protein product: CSVIRTGEFYEQYF.

This clonotype was seen repeatedly, ten times or more. This chain joins TRBV29-1 and TRBJ2-7, with a tentative D call TRBD1 (6 bases). Trimming removed 4 bases from V and 3 bases from J, with 16 bases in between. The CDR3 runs 14 residues. Germline V gene lookup returns CDR1 SQVTM and CDR2 ANQGSEA. In DNA form, the CDR3 reads TGCAGCGTTGTCAGGGGCGGAATGCGCTACGAGCAGTACTTC. It encodes CSVVRGGMRYEQYF.

This clonotype was counted a few times. The rearrangement uses TRBV6-5 and TRBJ2-1; D may match TRBD1 or TRBD2 (5 bases each). The ends were cut back, 0 bases at V and 2 bases at J, with 8 bases in the middle. Per the germline V gene, CDR1 is MNHEY and CDR2 is SVGAGI. The CDR3 runs 15 residues. CDR3 nucleotides: TGTGCCAGCAGTTACTCGCTGGGACCCTACAATGAGCAGTTCTTC. It translates to CASSYSLGPYNEQFF.

The J gene is TRBJ1-5, the V gene TRBV20-1, with unresolved D. V lost 0 bases to trimming and J lost 2 bases, with 14 bases between them. The V gene's germline CDR1 is DFQATT and CDR2 SNEGSKA (reference sequence). The CDR3 has 16 amino acids. CDR3 sequence: CSARDWGAQGNQPQHF. CDR3 nucleotide sequence: TGCAGTGCTAGAGATTGGGGAGCTCAAGGCAATCAGCCCCAGCATTTT.

This clonotype has more than one count but fewer than ten. CDR3 loop: CSAVDSSGNTIYF. The CDR3 DNA is TGCAGTGCCGTGGACTCCTCTGGAAACACCATATATTTT. The rearrangement uses TRBV20-1 and TRBJ1-3; D call uncertain. The germline gives CDR1 DFQATT, CDR2 SNEGSKA (reference sequence). V shed 6 bases and J shed 0 bases, with 9 bases lying between them. This CDR3 region has 13 residues.

This clonotype was recorded a few times. This chain joins TRBV11-2 and TRBJ2-5; TRBD2 matches at 9 bases. The CDR3 runs 18 residues. V lost 7 bases to trimming and J lost 5 bases; unmatched junction nucleotides: 20. Germline CDR1 and CDR2: SGHAT and FQNNGV. CDR3 DNA sequence: TGTGCCAGCACCCCTTGGAGCGGGAGGATAAGGGGGGCGGAGACCCAGTACTTC. It is translated as CASTPWSGRIRGAETQYF.

This clonotype turned up a few times. The rearrangement joins TRBV6-5 to TRBJ1-5; D is unresolved. The V gene lost 4 bases and the J gene lost 3 bases, with 10 bases spanning the gap. Germline loops: CDR1 MNHEY, CDR2 SVGAGI. The CDR3 sequence is 14 residues long. This chain's CDR3 is CASSSRQINQPQHF. The CDR3 DNA is TGTGCCAGCAGTTCTCGCCAGATCAATCAGCCCCAGCATTTT.

This clonotype has only a few counts. The chain combines TRBV2 with TRBJ1-5; D unclear. This CDR3 contains 14 residues. Germline-derived CDR1 and CDR2 are SNHLY and FYNNEI. Trimming left V 4 bases short and J 4 bases short, with 11 bases between. In DNA, the CDR3 is TGTGCCAGCAGTGCGGTGGATCGAAATCAGCCCCAGCATTTT. Translated: CASSAVDRNQPQHF.

The chain employs TRBV27 and TRBJ1-2, with unresolved D. Per the germline V gene, CDR1 is MNHEY and CDR2 is SMNVEV (reference sequence). Trimming pared 5 bases from V and 6 bases from J, leaving 22 bases between. The CDR3 spans 16 residues. CDR3 DNA sequence: TGTGCCAGCAGTCGTTTCGGACTCTTCCTTATCGATGGCTACACCTTC. It yields the protein CASSRFGLFLIDGYTF.

There are a few counts of this clonotype. V and J are TRBV12-3 or TRBV12-4 and TRBJ1-3; D uncertain. V was trimmed by 6 bases and J by 4 bases, leaving 10 bases between them. This CDR3 has 13 residues. The CDR3 DNA follows: TGTGCCAGCAGCTCCGTTAGGGGAAACACCATATATTTT. This translates into CASSSVRGNTIYF.

This chain links TRBV12-3 or TRBV12-4 with TRBJ2-1; D might be TRBD1 (6 bases). V was clipped by 6 bases and J by 8 bases, with 23 bases between them. This CDR3 comprises 16 residues. CDR3 DNA sequence: TGTGCCAGCAGACGCGCGTTGGGACACCTTTTAGATGAGCAGTTCTTC. This codes for CASRRALGHLLDEQFF.

CDR3 region: CSARTRADTQYF. CDR3 nucleotide sequence: TGCAGTGCTAGAACCCGAGCTGATACGCAGTATTTT. The rearrangement joins TRBV20-1 to TRBJ2-3, with D unclear. Trimming stripped 2 bases from V and 6 bases from J, with 9 bases between. The length of the CDR3 is 12 residues. Germline V lookup: CDR1 DFQATT, CDR2 SNEGSKA (reference sequence).

This clonotype was found many times. This sequence joins TRBV20-1 and TRBJ2-6, with D hard to call. CDR1 is DFQATT and CDR2 is SNEGSKA in the germline V gene (reference sequence). The CDR3 totals 15 residues. The V gene lost 1 base and the J gene lost 3 bases, with 10 bases spanning the gap. CDR3 region: CSARGTVVGANVLTF. DNA for the CDR3: TGCAGTGCTAGAGGGACGGTGGTTGGGGCCAACGTCCTGACTTTC.

This clonotype has only a few counts. The V gene is TRBV30, the J gene TRBJ1-1; weak D call: TRBD1 (5 bases). Germline CDR1 GTSNPN, CDR2 SVGIG (reference sequence). The CDR3 length is 13 residues. V shed 0 bases and J shed 2 bases, with 7 bases lying between them. The CDR3 spells CAWSVGPNTEAFF. CDR3 DNA sequence: TGTGCCTGGAGTGTGGGGCCCAACACTGAAGCTTTCTTT.

This clonotype has a handful of counts. The chain has TRBV14 and TRBJ1-4; D might be TRBD1 (6 bases). The CDR3 is made up of 15 amino acids. Between the trimmed V and J ends, which lost 5 bases and 7 bases, there was a span of 17 bases. Germline V lookup: CDR1 SGHDN, CDR2 FVKESK. The DNA for the CDR3 is TGTGCCAGCAGCGGCACCGGGACAATTACTGAAAAACTGTTTTTT. Translation: CASSGTGTITEKLFF.

The chain employs TRBV7-8 and TRBJ1-5; tentative D call: TRBD1 (5 bases). The germline CDR1 and CDR2 sequences are SGHVS and FQNEAQ. V was cut by 3 bases and J by 1 base, with 7 bases left in between. CDR3 length: 14 amino acids. CDR3 nucleotides: TGTGCCAGCAGCTTCGGGGACAGCAATCAGCCCCAGCATTTT. Protein sequence: CASSFGDSNQPQHF.

The rearrangement uses TRBV5-1 and TRBJ2-1; 8 nucleotides align to TRBD1. The V gene end was trimmed by 1 base and the J gene end by 3 bases; junction bases not matched to a gene: 9. CDR3 length equals 17 residues. From germline, CDR1 is SGHRS and CDR2 YFSETQ. Here the CDR3 DNA reads TGCGCCAGCAGCTTGTCGATCGTCGGGACAGGCTACAATGAGCAGTTCTTC. It codes for CASSLSIVGTGYNEQFF.

The sample holds many counts of this clonotype. This chain connects TRBV20-1 to TRBJ1-1, with D possibly TRBD1 on 5 matching bases. The V gene lost 8 bases and the J gene lost 0 bases, with 16 bases spanning the gap. The CDR3 runs 14 residues. Germline V lookup: CDR1 DFQATT, CDR2 SNEGSKA (reference sequence). CDR3 nucleotide sequence: TGCAGTATATCTGCCGGGACGGTGAACACTGAAGCTTTCTTT. It codes for CSISAGTVNTEAFF.